This TCR beta chain was sequenced in a study of patients and donors after allogeneic stem cell transplantation (dated by TCRdb to about 2020). The table lists this clonotype with a few counts. There is no known antigen for this receptor. Per-nucleotide qualities are absent, and no much larger clonotype sits a single base away. Library generation was performed with RT-PCR. Sequencing relied on a NextSeq 550. TCRdb reprocessing: public reads trimmed at Q25 with fastp, clones called with MiXCR, in-frame beta chains kept. Rows with one shared CDR3 protein collapse into an entry with the most common genes and DNA. Present in this sample are roughly 250,000 distinct CDR3 sequences, 13% to 15% of which were seen just once. The ten largest clones represent around a tenth of the sample. This receptor was taken from a human donor who was either an allogeneic HSCT recipient or a stem cell or donor lymphocyte infusion donor (not recorded which). It is not recorded whose cells these are; they may come from a transplant donor. The sequenced material came from blood, either unsorted or a sorted T cell fraction (not recorded which).

The DNA sequence is as follows: TGTGCCACGTCCATTCCCGGGACAGGGGGGGAGGGCTACACCTTC. Translated, it reads CATSIPGTGGEGYTF. The rearranged chain carries TRBV15 and TRBJ1-2; 11 nucleotides in the junction match TRBD1. Germline trimming amounts to 9 bases on V and 8 bases on J, with 14 as the count of junction bases outside the gene matches. CDR1 and CDR2 are read off the germline V gene (reference sequence) as LNHNV and YYDKDF. The CDR3 covers 15 residues, taking in both the cysteine and the phenylalanine. The read is trimmed to its CDR3 DNA, 45 bases read in frame from base 1. The entire variable domain, with the stretches around the CDR3 drawn from the reference TRBV15 and TRBJ1-2 proteins, is DAMVIQNPRYQVTQFGKPVTLSCSQTLNHNVMYWYQQKSSQAPKLLFHYYDKDFNNEADTPDNFQSRRPNTSFCFLDIRSPGLGDTAMYLCATSIPGTGGEGYTFGSGTRLTVV.